Shown below are 23 T cell receptor beta chains from a single sample sequenced in a study of neoadjuvant anti-PD-1 for oral cavity cancer. Only in-frame clones appear in the TCRdb table, and some are missing; sequencing was by immunoSEQ multiplex PCR. The repertoire holds thousands of clones, with 60% as singletons. Sample: tumor tissue, taken before nivolumab (anti-PD-1) treatment. These receptors were collected from a person aged 40-85 years with oral cavity squamous cell carcinoma.

J is TRBJ1-1 and V is TRBV5-1, with D unresolved. Germline V gene data show CDR1 as SGHRS and CDR2 as YFSETQ. With 0 bases removed from V and 1 base from J, the gap between germline ends came to 4 bases. This CDR3 has 13 residues. CDR3 DNA: TGCGCCAGCAGCTTGGCTTGGAACACTGAAGCTTTCTTT. Its translation is CASSLAWNTEAFF.

This chain uses TRBV6-5 with TRBJ2-5, with D possibly matching TRBD2 (5 bases). This CDR3 has 13 amino acids. Germline V gene lookup returns CDR1 MNHEY and CDR2 SVGAGI. Trimming took off 11 bases at V and 2 bases at J, with 15 bases between the two ends. DNA of the CDR3: TGTGCCTCCGCCTCGGGAATACAAGAGACCCAGTACTTC. Its translation is CASASGIQETQYF.

In this sample, this clone turned up a few times. One end of the junction does not line up with germline, which may come from a read error. The V call is TRBV19, the J call TRBJ1-5; D possibly corresponds to TRBD1 (5 bases). This CDR3 is built from 11 residues. The germline CDR1 and CDR2 sequences are LNHDA and SQIVND (reference sequence). The CDR3: CASRIGEVVNF. The CDR3 coding sequence is TGTGCCAGTAGGATAGGGGAGGTAGTGAATTTT.

This rearrangement joins TRBV4-2 to TRBJ2-7, with TRBD1 matching over 9 bases. The CDR3 totals 17 residues. The germline CDR1 and CDR2 sequences are LGHNA and YNFKEQ. Trimming at V came to 0 bases and at J to 7 bases, leaving 13 bases not matched to a gene. In DNA form, the CDR3 reads TGTGCCAGCAGCCAAGACTCCGCGGGACAGGGCCTCGGGGAGCAGTACTTC. It is translated as CASSQDSAGQGLGEQYF.

In this sample, this clone turned up a few times. The V call is TRBV14, the J call TRBJ1-2, with TRBD1 as a possible D gene (6 bases). V was pared by 3 bases and J by 5 bases, with 13 bases between. Germline V gene sequence: CDR1 SGHDN, CDR2 FVKESK. This CDR3 is built from 14 residues. As DNA, the CDR3 is TGTGCCAGCAGCCAGGGCAGGGGAGGATATGGCTACACCTTC. It specifies CASSQGRGGYGYTF. Full variable domain (missing parts from reference TRBV14 and TRBJ1-2): EAGVTQFPSHSVIEKGQTVTLRCDPISGHDNLYWYRRVMGKEIKFLLHFVKESKQDESGMPNNRFLAERTGGTYSTLKVQPAELEDSGVYFCASSQGRGGYGYTFGSGTRLTVV.

CDR3 in amino acids: CASSKGTANTEAFF. As DNA, the CDR3 is TGTGCCAGTAGTAAGGGGACGGCGAACACTGAAGCTTTCTTT. The genes are TRBV19 and TRBJ1-1, with a possible D match to TRBD1 (5 bases). Germline CDR1 and CDR2: LNHDA and SQIVND (reference sequence). Trimming shortened V by 4 bases and J by 1 base, and 10 bases separated the two germline ends. The CDR3 loop spans 14 amino acids.

This CDR3 reads CASSRTGNNSPLHF. The CDR3 nucleotides read TGTGCCAGCAGTCGGACAGGGAATAATTCACCCCTCCACTTT. The genes are TRBV2 and TRBJ1-6, with TRBD1 matching over 8 bases. This CDR3 is built from 14 residues. Germline V gives CDR1 SNHLY, CDR2 FYNNEI. J lost 5 bases, V lost 5 bases, and 2 bases had no gene match.

This clone was counted a few times. J is TRBJ1-5 and V is TRBV2; 7 bases are a match to TRBD1. There are 16 residues in the CDR3. Trimming removed 7 bases from V and 4 bases from J; junction bases left unmatched: 13. Germline V gives CDR1 SNHLY, CDR2 FYNNEI. The CDR3 sequence is CASTQSPGQVNQPQHF. CDR3 coding DNA: TGTGCCAGCACCCAATCCCCAGGACAGGTTAATCAGCCCCAGCATTTT.

The chain carries TRBV7-8 and TRBJ2-1; 9 bases align to TRBD2. Germline values: CDR1 SGHVS, CDR2 FQNEAQ. CDR3 size: 15 residues. The V and J ends lost 5 bases and 3 bases, in that order; junction bases with no gene match: 5. CDR3 protein: CASSNLAGLYNEQFF. DNA for the CDR3: TGTGCCAGCAGCAATCTAGCGGGGCTCTACAATGAGCAGTTCTTC.

This clone has only one observation. This chain links TRBV27 with TRBJ1-2; a weak D match, TRBD1 (5 bases). This CDR3 has 14 amino acids. Trimming stripped 5 bases from V and 4 bases from J, with 14 bases between. Looked up from germline, CDR1 is MNHEY and CDR2 is SMNVEV (reference sequence). The CDR3 reads CASSPSLGGYGYTF. Here the CDR3 DNA reads TGTGCCAGCAGTCCCTCCCTCGGGGGCTATGGCTACACCTTC.

This sequence joins TRBV11-2 and TRBJ2-1; 15 positions match TRBD2. The CDR3 runs 19 residues. The germline CDR1 and CDR2 sequences are SGHAT and FQNNGV. V was clipped by 3 bases and J by 0 bases; unmatched bases: 6. The CDR3 nucleotides read TGTGCCAGCAGCTTCGGACTAGCGGGAGGGCTTAGCTCCTACAATGAGCAGTTCTTC. Translation: CASSFGLAGGLSSYNEQFF.

V and J are TRBV2 and TRBJ2-5; no definite D call. Looked up from germline, CDR1 is SNHLY and CDR2 is FYNNEI. The CDR3 is 12 residues long. Trimming pared 4 bases from V and 0 bases from J, leaving 3 bases between. The CDR3 DNA follows: TGTGCCAGCAGTGCCCACCAAGAGACCCAGTACTTC. This gives the protein CASSAHQETQYF.

CDR3 sequence (DNA): TGCGCCAGCAGCTTTCGCCCGGGGGCAGGGACAACTAATGAAAAACTGTTTTTT. It codes for CASSFRPGAGTTNEKLFF. The J gene is TRBJ1-4, the V gene TRBV5-1; tentatively, D is TRBD1 (6 bases). CDR3 length equals 18 residues. Looked up from germline, CDR1 is SGHRS and CDR2 is YFSETQ. The V and J ends lost 2 bases and 0 bases respectively, with 17 bases between them.

This clone has a handful of counts. V usage is TRBV5-4 and J usage is TRBJ2-5, with 11 bases lining up with TRBD2. CDR1 SGHNT and CDR2 YYREEE come from the germline V gene (reference sequence). This CDR3 has 15 residues. With V trimmed by 4 bases and J by 2 bases, 4 bases remained unmatched. DNA for the CDR3: TGTGCCAGCAGCGTGGGACTAGCGGATCAAGAGACCCAGTACTTC. Its protein is CASSVGLADQETQYF.

The genes are TRBV7-6 and TRBJ1-4; D is undetermined. The V gene lost 3 bases and the J gene lost 3 bases, with 14 bases spanning the gap. Germline V lookup: CDR1 SGHVS, CDR2 FNYEAQ. CDR3 length: 16 residues. Here the CDR3 reads CASSLDPAAANEKLFF. In DNA, the CDR3 is TGTGCCAGCAGCTTGGACCCAGCAGCCGCTAATGAAAAACTGTTTTTT.

The chain has TRBV27 and TRBJ1-4, with D possibly TRBD1 on 5 matching bases. Deletions cut 4 bases from V and 1 base from J, with 7 bases between. The CDR3 has 14 residues. The germline gives CDR1 MNHEY, CDR2 SMNVEV (reference sequence). The chain's CDR3 is CASSSDRTNEKLFF. The CDR3 region has the DNA TGTGCCAGCAGTTCTGACAGAACTAATGAAAAACTGTTTTTT.

On this clone: One end of the junction does not line up with germline, which may come from a read error. This rearrangement joins TRBV5-3 to TRBJ2-5; TRBD1 matches 7 bases. TRBV5-3 is an ORF; its function is uncertain. The CDR3 covers 14 residues. In nucleotides, the CDR3 is TGTGCCAGCAGCTTGGCAGGACAGGTTGGGACCCAGTACTTC. Encoded protein: CASSLAGQVGTQYF.

The CDR3 is CASSAEGSYEQYF. CDR3 nucleotide sequence: TGTGCCAGCTCCGCCGAGGGGAGCTACGAGCAGTACTTC. The genes are TRBV18 and TRBJ2-7; tentatively, D is TRBD1 or TRBD2 (5 bases each). CDR3 size: 13 residues. Germline V gives CDR1 KGHSH, CDR2 LQKENI. Deletions cut 6 bases from V and 3 bases from J, with 12 bases between.

The genes are TRBV21-1 and TRBJ2-7; the table gives TRBD2 as D, unverified against the DNA. TRBV21-1 is classified as a pseudogene. The CDR3 runs 15 residues. CDR3 nucleotide sequence: TGTGCCAGCAGCCCCCGCGGTAGCGAGACCTACGAGCAGTACTTC. This sequence encodes CASSPRGSETYEQYF.

This chain connects TRBV7-9 to TRBJ2-6; no clear D gene. V gave up 0 bases and J gave up 0 bases, with 6 bases separating them. This CDR3 is 16 amino acids long. The germline gives CDR1 SEHNR, CDR2 FQNEAQ (reference sequence). The CDR3 here is CASSLAQDSGANVLTF. As DNA, the CDR3 is TGTGCCAGCAGCTTAGCGCAAGACTCTGGGGCCAACGTCCTGACTTTC.

The genes are TRBV5-4 and TRBJ2-6; 9 bases are a match to TRBD2. Looked up from germline, CDR1 is SGHNT and CDR2 is YYREEE (reference sequence). This CDR3 spans 18 amino acids. Unmatched junction bases numbered 4, after V lost 0 bases and J lost 0 bases. CDR3 protein: CASSLGTSVHSGANVLTF. The CDR3 nucleotides are TGTGCCAGCAGCTTGGGGACTAGCGTGCACTCTGGGGCCAACGTCCTGACTTTC. The full variable domain, completed using reference TRBV5-4 and TRBJ2-6, is ETGVTQSPTHLIKTRGQQVTLRCSSQSGHNTVSWYQQALGQGPQFIFQYYREEENGRGNFPPRFSGLQFPNYSSELNVNALELDDSALYLCASSLGTSVHSGANVLTFGAGSRLTVL.

This clone was seen only a few times. This chain uses TRBV5-1 with TRBJ2-3; 10 bases are shared with TRBD1. The CDR3 consists of 15 residues. Germline V gene data show CDR1 as SGHRS and CDR2 as YFSETQ. The V and J ends lost 0 bases and 7 bases, in that order; junction bases with no gene match: 5. The CDR3 here is CASSLAQDRGNTQYF. The CDR3 DNA follows: TGCGCCAGCAGCTTGGCCCAGGACAGGGGGAATACGCAGTATTTT.

The J gene is TRBJ2-7, the V gene TRBV6-5, with D possibly matching TRBD1 (6 bases). V lost 5 bases and J lost 2, with 13 bases in between. There are 14 residues in the CDR3. The germline V gene has CDR1 MNHEY and CDR2 SVGAGI. The CDR3 region is CASSTWTAPYEQYF. The DNA for the CDR3 is TGTGCCAGCAGTACCTGGACAGCACCCTACGAGCAGTACTTC.